This T cell receptor (beta chain) was recovered during a study of post-analysis software for immune sequencing data (dated by TCRdb to the mid-2010s). Regarding the study in general: The recorded disease courses included relapsing-remitting, secondary progressive and progressive-relapsing multiple sclerosis, and some patients had no subtype annotation. A subset of samples was prepared in parallel using single-end sample barcoding, then pooled and co-amplified after Illumina adapter ligation. The multiple sclerosis patient repertoires were compared with 11 previously published healthy control repertoires from donors aged 6 to 25 years.

The receptor library was made with PCR. Instrument on record: Illumina HiSeq 2500. Unique molecular identifiers were incorporated into TCR beta cDNA libraries to reduce PCR and sequencing biases. Per 1 to 10 million input T cells, roughly 0.5 million cDNA molecules were obtained, such that each molecule approximated one T cell. The patient libraries were prepared and sequenced with the same protocol used for the earlier healthy control dataset. Within a given batch, samples were prepared together, multiplexed and sequenced on the same HiSeq lane. Turning to the authors' computational methods: MIGEC was used to process the raw barcoded reads, and molecular identifier groups with only a single read were discarded before consensus assembly and CDR3 extraction. Clonotype tables were post-analysed with VDJtools, normalizing diversity by down-sampling all datasets to the smallest sample size. In repertoire overlap clustering, CDR3 amino acid sequences, but not nucleotide sequences, were matched to correct batch-related cross-sample contamination. Using fastp at Q25 and MiXCR, TCRdb reprocessed the public reads and kept productive beta chains. All rows with the same CDR3 protein become a single entry with the most common DNA and genes. TCRdb's processing, not the study's, gives the V and J calls here. This sample is represented by hundreds of thousands of distinct CDR3 sequences; less than 35% of them were singletons. The ten largest clonotypes hold 0.55% to 0.65% of the sample.

At the junction V is shortened by 4 bases and J by 2 bases, with 19 bases in between. From the germline V gene, CDR1 is SQVTM and CDR2 is ANQGSEA. Including the terminal cysteine and phenylalanine, the CDR3 comprises 16 residues. CDR3 DNA is the only sequence kept; it has 48 bases, read in frame from the first base. This clonotype was picked up one time. Its binding antigen is unknown. No base qualities exist here, and no much larger clone lies one base off it. To demonstrate the VDJtools post-analysis software, TCR beta repertoires were profiled from the peripheral blood of roughly 12 young patients with multiple sclerosis. The multiple sclerosis patients were children and adolescents between 6 and 15 years of age. The paper as a whole reports these results and caveats: When samples were clustered directly using the F measure, samples prepared in the same batch co-clustered strongly, which prompted a batch-effect correction. The control group was slightly older than the multiple sclerosis patient group. Significantly lower normalized Chao1 diversity was found in multiple sclerosis patients than in controls, suggesting substantial peripheral T-cell clonal expansion. A few TRBV segments, including TRBV5-6, TRBV5-1 and TRBV20-1, were significantly more frequent in patients than controls.

Sequencing was performed on blood. The chain is assembled from TRBV29-1 and TRBJ2-3; 7 matching bases give a weak D call of TRBD2. The clonotype comes from a girl under 18 with multiple sclerosis. The CDR3 amino acid sequence is: CSVVWGGARPTDTQYF. The DNA is TGCAGCGTTGTATGGGGGGGGGCGCGGCCCACAGATACGCAGTATTTT.